The 9 T cell receptor beta chains below were found in one sample sequenced in a study of regulatory dendritic cells for organ transplantation. Sorted T cells were CFSE-labeled and cultured 5 days with allogeneic regulatory or mature dendritic cells at 1:10. Libraries were prepared by immunoSEQ multiplex PCR; TCRdb keeps only in-frame clonotypes and omits some of them. This table has tens of thousands of clones, 75% to 90% appearing once. Their specific antigens are unknown. Specimen: naive CD4+ T cells from blood cultured with regulatory dendritic cells. The sample's subset: CD45RA+ naive T cells. These receptors came from a human donor in good health.

This clone was counted a single time. The V gene is TRBV5-8, the J gene TRBJ2-6; 7 bases map to TRBD1. CDR1 and CDR2 (germline): SGHTS, YDEGEE. V dropped 0 bases and J dropped 2; count of bases not matched to a gene: 2. This CDR3 has 16 residues. CDR3 coding DNA: TGTGCCAGCAGCTTGGAGGGGGCGCCTGGGGCCAACGTCCTGACTTTC. This codes for CASSLEGAPGANVLTF.

V usage is TRBV5-1 and J usage is TRBJ2-2; D is unresolved. The germline CDR1 and CDR2 sequences are SGHRS and YFSETQ. This CDR3 spans 15 amino acids. The V and J ends lost 0 bases and 4 bases respectively, with 10 bases between them. The CDR3: CASSLDYVGTGELFF. The CDR3 DNA sequence: TGCGCCAGCAGCTTGGATTATGTGGGCACCGGGGAGCTGTTTTTT.

Regarding this clone: One junction end does not reproduce the germline sequence, and a read error may be involved. The V and J genes are TRBV6-5 and TRBJ2-3; 8 bases are shared with TRBD1. The CDR3 length is 16 residues. Germline CDR1 MNHEY, CDR2 SVGAGI. CDR3 in DNA: TGTGCCAGCGGTTACTCTGCCAGGGGGCAGACAGATACGCAGTATTTT. The encoded protein is CASGYSARGQTDTQYF.

This chain uses TRBV5-8 with TRBJ2-7, with TRBD1 as a possible D gene (6 bases). CDR3 size: 15 residues. Germline CDR1 and CDR2: SGHTS and YDEGEE. V lost 2 bases, J lost 3 bases, and 15 bases lay in between. CDR3 sequence (DNA): TGTGCCAGCAGCTTCGAGGGGCAGGGACACTACGAGCAGTACTTC. Its protein is CASSFEGQGHYEQYF. Variable domain in full (rest from reference TRBV5-8 and TRBJ2-7): EAGVTQSPTHLIKTRGQQATLRCSPISGHTSVYWYQQALGLGLQFLLWYDEGEERNRGNFPPRFSGRQFPNYSSELNVNALELEDSALYLCASSFEGQGHYEQYFGPGTRLTVT.

The chain links TRBV7-2 to TRBJ1-4; TRBD1 aligns across 9 bases. The CDR3 runs to 16 residues. Germline CDR1 SGHTA, CDR2 FQGNSA. The V segment lost 2 bases and the J segment 8 bases; nucleotides outside the gene matches: 9. CDR3 residues: CASSLPTPGQGEKLFF. Here the CDR3 DNA reads TGTGCCAGCAGCTTACCGACCCCGGGACAGGGAGAAAAACTGTTTTTT.

This chain joins TRBV18 and TRBJ2-7, with D tentatively TRBD1 (6 bases). V gave up 2 bases and J gave up 3 bases, with 14 bases separating them. Germline lookup yields CDR1 KGHSH and CDR2 LQKENI. The CDR3 has 15 amino acids. CDR3 nucleotide sequence: TGTGCCAGCTCACCAATTCCAGGGGACATCTACGAGCAGTACTTC. It codes for CASSPIPGDIYEQYF.

V and J are TRBV28 and TRBJ2-1, with D uncertain. This CDR3 region has 16 residues. The ends were cut back, 7 bases at V and 0 bases at J, with 16 bases in the middle. The germline gives CDR1 MDHEN, CDR2 SYDVKM. The CDR3 spells CASNGASQNSYNEQFF. As DNA, the CDR3 is TGTGCCAGCAACGGCGCAAGCCAGAACTCCTACAATGAGCAGTTCTTC.

CDR3 nucleotide sequence: TGTGCCAGCAGCTTAAGGAGTGGTTCACCCCTCCACTTT. Translated: CASSLRSGSPLHF. V is TRBV7-3 and J is TRBJ1-6; D unclear. Germline-derived CDR1 and CDR2 are SGHTA and FQGTGA. CDR3 length: 13 amino acids. V was shortened by 1 base and J by 9 bases, with 7 bases between the two germline ends.

The chain links TRBV30 to TRBJ1-5; D not certain. Germline V CDR1 and CDR2: GTSNPN, SVGIG (reference sequence). Trimming removed 2 bases from V and 5 bases from J, with 10 bases in between. The CDR3 extends over 13 amino acids. CDR3 sequence reads: CAWSHRPDQPQHF. The CDR3 DNA is TGTGCCTGGAGTCACCGACCGGATCAGCCCCAGCATTTT.